The following is a T cell receptor beta chain sequence with its context. Profiling of TCR beta VDJ combinations and CDR3 sequences used genomic DNA as template. TCRdb redid the calling of the reads with MiXCR, one entry per CDR3 protein. The sample includes over 150,000 distinct CDR3 sequences, roughly three fifths of them seen just once. This sample was included in a study of CD8+CD57+ T cells in acquired aplastic anemia. The J segment lost 4 bases and the V segment lost 7 bases, leaving 5 bases of the junction unmatched. The V gene's germline CDR1 is KGHDR and CDR2 SFDVKD. The CDR3 has 14 residues. It was patients with CD8+CD57+ cell expansion by flow cytometry who were chosen for sequencing.

The source of this sequence is a human donor with aplastic anemia. The chain employs TRBV24-1 and TRBJ2-1; 8 nucleotides match TRBD1. Sequenced: sorted CD4+, CD8+, or CD8+CD57+ T cells (not recorded which) from PBMCs. The CDR3 sequence is CATRAGQDYNEQFF. The CDR3 nucleotides are TGTGCCACCAGGGCGGGACAGGATTACAATGAGCAGTTCTTC.